This T cell receptor (beta chain) was sequenced for a study of OX40 agonist ivuxolimab in advanced cancers. The study in broad terms: Ivuxolimab was an agonistic, fully human IgG2 monoclonal antibody directed against OX40 (CD134), a costimulatory receptor. Peripheral TCRbeta sequencing aimed to test whether ivuxolimab altered TCR sequence diversity and caused clonal T-cell expansion. Prior anti-PD-1, anti-PD-L1 or anti-CTLA-4 therapy was permitted, and checkpoint inhibitors had been received by about 37% of dose-escalation patients. Partial responses occurred in three dose-escalation patients, of whom one had hepatocellular carcinoma and two had cutaneous melanoma. The dose-escalation cohort was 82.7% male with a mean age of about 60 years, ranging from 23 to 79. Intravenous ivuxolimab was administered to patients every 2 weeks at six dose levels: 0.01, 0.1, 0.3, 1.5, 3 and 10 mg/kg. The paper reports the monotherapy dose-escalation portion (N of about 54 patients) of the phase I ivuxolimab trial. Among the roughly 50 dose-escalation patients, about 20 had hepatocellular carcinoma, approximately 15 melanoma, 9 renal cell carcinoma and 9 head and neck cancer.

The CDR3 measures 16 amino acids from cysteine to phenylalanine. The entry retains the CDR3 DNA only, 48 bases that are in frame from base 1. Sequences SGHDT (CDR1) and YYEEEE (CDR2) are obtained from the germline V gene. The V end loses 0 bases and the J end loses 5 bases, and a stretch of 18 bases separates them. Summary of the overall study and its limitations: In partial responders in the 0.1-3.0 mg/kg groups, normalized peripheral clonal expansion was found to be among the lowest, especially among CD8+ T cells. After ivuxolimab, CD8+ T cells had more expanded clones than CD4+ T cells on average. Low levels of normalized T-cell clonal expansion were also seen in some patients who did not respond. At doses of 0.1 to 3.0 mg/kg, clonal expansion of both CD4+ and CD8+ blood T cells was observed from baseline to week 6. The antigen specificity of the clonally expanded peripheral T cells was not determined.

For sequencing of the TCRbeta CDR3 region, genomic DNA was extracted from the sorted cells. The immunoSEQ Assay was used for sequencing of TCRbeta CDR3 regions. As stored in TCRdb, this immuneACCESS dataset retains in-frame rearrangements with V and J assigned. A fraction of the clones does not appear; measured against another copy, unresolved V genes explain less than half of the discrepancy, and the remainder lacks a known reason. This sample has some 50,000 clones in its table, and roughly nine tenths of those were observed once. The ten largest clonotypes hold roughly 4.4% of the sample. Patients with autoimmune disease history or receiving systemic immunosuppression were excluded from the trial. Peripheral blood for TCR sequencing was collected from all dose cohorts at baseline, on cycle 4 day 1, and on cycle 7 day 1. The samples were drawn from a first-in-human, open-label, multicenter phase I dose-escalation trial of ivuxolimab. Adults with locally advanced or metastatic melanoma, renal cell, hepatocellular, or head and neck squamous cell carcinoma were enrolled in the trial. Before TCR sequencing, CD4+ and CD8+ T cells were separately sorted from peripheral blood.

This clone is a singleton in its sample. It has no known antigen specificity. The sample holds no much larger clone one base away, and base qualities are not on file. This TCR was recovered from an adult with an advanced solid tumor such as melanoma, head and neck, liver or kidney cancer. In this chain, TRBV5-6 is recombined with TRBJ2-7; no confident D gene assignment can be made. The starting material was CD4+ or CD8+ T cells sorted from blood, obtained in a trial of the OX40 agonist ivuxolimab. The CDR3 protein is CASSLELLAWSDEQYF. The nucleotide sequence is TGTGCCAGCAGCTTGGAGCTTTTGGCTTGGTCCGACGAGCAGTACTTC.